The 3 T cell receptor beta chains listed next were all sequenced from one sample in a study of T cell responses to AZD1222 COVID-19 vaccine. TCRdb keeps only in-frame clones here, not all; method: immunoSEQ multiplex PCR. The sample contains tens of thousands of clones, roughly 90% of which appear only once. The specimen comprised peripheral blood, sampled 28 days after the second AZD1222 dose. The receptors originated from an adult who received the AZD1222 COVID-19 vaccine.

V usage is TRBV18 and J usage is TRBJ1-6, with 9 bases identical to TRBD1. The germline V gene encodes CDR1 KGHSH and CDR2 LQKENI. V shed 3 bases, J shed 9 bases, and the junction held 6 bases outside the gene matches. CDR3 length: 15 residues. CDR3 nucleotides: TGTGCCAGCTCACCTACAGGGGGCGTGGGTTCACCCCTCCACTTT. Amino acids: CASSPTGGVGSPLHF.

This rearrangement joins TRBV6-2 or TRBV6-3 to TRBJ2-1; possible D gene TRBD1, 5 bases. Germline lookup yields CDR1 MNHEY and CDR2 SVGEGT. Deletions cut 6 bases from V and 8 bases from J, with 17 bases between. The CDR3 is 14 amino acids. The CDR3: CASRYRLDVDEQFF. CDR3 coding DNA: TGTGCCAGCAGATACAGGTTGGACGTCGATGAGCAGTTCTTC.

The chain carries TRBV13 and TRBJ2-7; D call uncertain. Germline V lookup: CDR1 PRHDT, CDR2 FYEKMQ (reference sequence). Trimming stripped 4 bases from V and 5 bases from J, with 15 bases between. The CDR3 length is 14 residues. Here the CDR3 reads CASSSGWGTNEQYF. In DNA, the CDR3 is TGTGCCAGCAGCTCCGGTTGGGGTACCAACGAGCAGTACTTC.